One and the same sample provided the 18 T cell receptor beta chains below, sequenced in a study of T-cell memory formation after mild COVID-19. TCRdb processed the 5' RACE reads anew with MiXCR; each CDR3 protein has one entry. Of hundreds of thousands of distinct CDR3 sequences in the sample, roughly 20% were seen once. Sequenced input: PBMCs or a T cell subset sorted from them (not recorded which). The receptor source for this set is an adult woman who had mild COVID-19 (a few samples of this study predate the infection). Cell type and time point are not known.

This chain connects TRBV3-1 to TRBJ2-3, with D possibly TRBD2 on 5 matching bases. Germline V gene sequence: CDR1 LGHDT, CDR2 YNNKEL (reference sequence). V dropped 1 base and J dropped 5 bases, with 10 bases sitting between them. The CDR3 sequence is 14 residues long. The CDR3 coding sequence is TGTGCCAGCAGCCAAGTCGCCCGGGGAGATACGCAGTATTTT. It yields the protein CASSQVARGDTQYF.

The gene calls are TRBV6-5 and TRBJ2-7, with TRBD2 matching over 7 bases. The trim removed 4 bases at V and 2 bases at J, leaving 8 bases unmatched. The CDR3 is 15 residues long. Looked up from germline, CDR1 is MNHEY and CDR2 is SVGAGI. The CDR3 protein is CASSSIAGHAYEQYF. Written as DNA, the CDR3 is TGTGCCAGCAGTTCCATAGCGGGCCACGCCTACGAGCAGTACTTC.

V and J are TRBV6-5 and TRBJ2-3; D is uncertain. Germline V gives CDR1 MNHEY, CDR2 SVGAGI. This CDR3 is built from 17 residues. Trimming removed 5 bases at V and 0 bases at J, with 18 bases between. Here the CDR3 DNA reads TGTGCCAGCAGTGCCCCCTCCCCAAAGCCTAGCACAGATACGCAGTATTTT. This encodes CASSAPSPKPSTDTQYF.

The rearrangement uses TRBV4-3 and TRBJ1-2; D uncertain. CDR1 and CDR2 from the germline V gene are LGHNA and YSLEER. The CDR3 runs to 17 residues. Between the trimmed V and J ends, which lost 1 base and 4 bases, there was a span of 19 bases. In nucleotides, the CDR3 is TGCGCCAGCAGCCAAGGGTCAAACTGGATGGGATTCTATGGCTACACCTTC. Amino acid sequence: CASSQGSNWMGFYGYTF.

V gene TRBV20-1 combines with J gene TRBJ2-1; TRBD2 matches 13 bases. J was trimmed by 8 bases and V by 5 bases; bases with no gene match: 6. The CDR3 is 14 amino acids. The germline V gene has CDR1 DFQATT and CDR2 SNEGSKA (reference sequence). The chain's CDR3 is CSASGLAGSYEQFF. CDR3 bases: TGCAGTGCTTCGGGACTAGCGGGAAGCTATGAGCAGTTCTTC.

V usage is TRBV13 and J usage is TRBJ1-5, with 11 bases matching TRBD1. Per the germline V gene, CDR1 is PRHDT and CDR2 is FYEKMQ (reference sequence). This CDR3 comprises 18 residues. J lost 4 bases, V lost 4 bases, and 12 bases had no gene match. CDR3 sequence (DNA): TGTGCCAGCAGCTATTTGGGACAGGGGGATCCTAGGAATCAGCCCCAGCATTTT. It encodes CASSYLGQGDPRNQPQHF.

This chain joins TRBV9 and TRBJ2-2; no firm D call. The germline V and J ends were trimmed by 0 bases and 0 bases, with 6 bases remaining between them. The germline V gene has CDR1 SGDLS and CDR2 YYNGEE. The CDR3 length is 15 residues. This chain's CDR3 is CASSVGDANTGELFF. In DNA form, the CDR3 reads TGTGCCAGCAGCGTAGGTGATGCGAACACCGGGGAGCTGTTTTTT.

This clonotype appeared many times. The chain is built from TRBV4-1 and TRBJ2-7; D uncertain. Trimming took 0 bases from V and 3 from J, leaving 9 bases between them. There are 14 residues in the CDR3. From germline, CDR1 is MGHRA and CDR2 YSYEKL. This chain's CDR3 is CASSQDTASYEQYF. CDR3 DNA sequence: TGCGCCAGCAGCCAAGATACAGCCAGCTACGAGCAGTACTTC.

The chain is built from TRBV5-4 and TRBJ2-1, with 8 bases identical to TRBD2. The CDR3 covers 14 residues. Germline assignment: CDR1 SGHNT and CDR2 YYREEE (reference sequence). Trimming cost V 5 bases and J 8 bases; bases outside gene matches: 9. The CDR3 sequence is CASRTGGYNDEQFF. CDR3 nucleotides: TGTGCCAGCAGAACGGGGGGGTACAATGATGAGCAGTTCTTC.

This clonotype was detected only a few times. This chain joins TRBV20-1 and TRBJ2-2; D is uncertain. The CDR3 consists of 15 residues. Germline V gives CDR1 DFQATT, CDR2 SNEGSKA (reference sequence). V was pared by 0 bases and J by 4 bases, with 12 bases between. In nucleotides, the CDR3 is TGCAGTGCTAGAGATTGGTACAGATCCACCGGGGAGCTGTTTTTT. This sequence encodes CSARDWYRSTGELFF.

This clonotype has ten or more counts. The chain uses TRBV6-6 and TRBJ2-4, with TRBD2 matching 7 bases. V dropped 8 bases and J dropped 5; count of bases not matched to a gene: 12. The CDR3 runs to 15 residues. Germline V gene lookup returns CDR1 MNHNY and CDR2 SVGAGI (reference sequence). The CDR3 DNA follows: TGTGCCAGCCGGCAGGGATGGGGGGGGGAAAACATTCAGTACTTC. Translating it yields CASRQGWGGENIQYF.

The CDR3 loop is CASSSHPGQIETQYF. In DNA, the CDR3 is TGTGCCAGCAGCTCGCACCCGGGACAGATAGAGACCCAGTACTTC. The V call is TRBV11-2, the J call TRBJ2-5, with TRBD1 identical over 7 bases. CDR3 length: 15 residues. Germline lookup yields CDR1 SGHAT and CDR2 FQNNGV. With V trimmed by 4 bases and J by 4 bases, 9 bases remained unmatched. Full variable domain (outside the CDR3, taken from reference TRBV11-2 and TRBJ2-5): EAGVAQSPRYKIIEKRQSVAFWCNPISGHATLYWYQQILGQGPKLLIQFQNNGVVDDSQLPKDRFSAERLKGVDSTLKIQPAKLEDSAVYLCASSSHPGQIETQYFGPGTRLLVL.

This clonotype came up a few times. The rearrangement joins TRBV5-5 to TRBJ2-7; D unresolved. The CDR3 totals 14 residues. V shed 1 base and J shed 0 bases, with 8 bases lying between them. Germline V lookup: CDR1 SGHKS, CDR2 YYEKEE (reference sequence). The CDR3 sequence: CASSLSWTSYEQYF. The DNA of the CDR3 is TGTGCCAGCAGCTTGTCTTGGACCTCCTACGAGCAGTACTTC. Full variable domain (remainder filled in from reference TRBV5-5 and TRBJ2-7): DAGVTQSPTHLIKTRGQQVTLRCSPISGHKSVSWYQQVLGQGPQFIFQYYEKEERGRGNFPDRFSARQFPNYSSELNVNALLLGDSALYLCASSLSWTSYEQYFGPGTRLTVT.

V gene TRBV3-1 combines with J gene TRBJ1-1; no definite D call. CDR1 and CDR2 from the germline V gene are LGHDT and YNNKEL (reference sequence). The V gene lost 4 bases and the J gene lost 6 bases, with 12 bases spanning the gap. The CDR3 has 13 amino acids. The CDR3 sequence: CASSPSILSEAFF. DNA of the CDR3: TGTGCCAGCAGCCCGTCTATTCTCTCTGAAGCTTTCTTT.

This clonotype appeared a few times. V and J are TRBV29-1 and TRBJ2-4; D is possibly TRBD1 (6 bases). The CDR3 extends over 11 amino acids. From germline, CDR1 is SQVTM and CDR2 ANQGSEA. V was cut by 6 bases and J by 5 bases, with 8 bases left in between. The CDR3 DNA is TGCAGCGTCAGGACAGAAAACATTCAGTACTTC. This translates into CSVRTENIQYF.

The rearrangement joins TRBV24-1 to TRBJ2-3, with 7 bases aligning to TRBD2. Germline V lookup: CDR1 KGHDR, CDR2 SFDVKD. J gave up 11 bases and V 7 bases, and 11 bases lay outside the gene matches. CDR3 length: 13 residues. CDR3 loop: CATRGGNGPGQYF. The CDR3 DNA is TGTGCCACCAGGGGAGGGAACGGCCCAGGGCAGTATTTT.

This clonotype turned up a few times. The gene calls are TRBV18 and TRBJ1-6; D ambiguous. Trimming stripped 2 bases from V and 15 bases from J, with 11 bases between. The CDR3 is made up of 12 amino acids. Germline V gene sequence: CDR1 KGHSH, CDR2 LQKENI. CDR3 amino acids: CASSPGVNSLHF. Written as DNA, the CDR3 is TGTGCCAGCTCACCAGGGGTAAACAGCCTCCACTTT. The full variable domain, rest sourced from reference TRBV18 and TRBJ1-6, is NAGVMQNPRHLVRRRGQEARLRCSPMKGHSHVYWYRQLPEEGLKFMVYLQKENIIDESGMPKERFSAEFPKEGPSILRIQQVVRGDSAAYFCASSPGVNSLHFGNGTRLTVT.

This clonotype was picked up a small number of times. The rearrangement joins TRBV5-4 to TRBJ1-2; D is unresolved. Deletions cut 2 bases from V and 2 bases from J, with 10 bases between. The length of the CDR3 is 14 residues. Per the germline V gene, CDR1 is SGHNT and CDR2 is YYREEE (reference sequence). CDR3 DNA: TGTGCCAGCAGCTTCCGGGCGACGAACTATGGCTACACCTTC. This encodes CASSFRATNYGYTF.